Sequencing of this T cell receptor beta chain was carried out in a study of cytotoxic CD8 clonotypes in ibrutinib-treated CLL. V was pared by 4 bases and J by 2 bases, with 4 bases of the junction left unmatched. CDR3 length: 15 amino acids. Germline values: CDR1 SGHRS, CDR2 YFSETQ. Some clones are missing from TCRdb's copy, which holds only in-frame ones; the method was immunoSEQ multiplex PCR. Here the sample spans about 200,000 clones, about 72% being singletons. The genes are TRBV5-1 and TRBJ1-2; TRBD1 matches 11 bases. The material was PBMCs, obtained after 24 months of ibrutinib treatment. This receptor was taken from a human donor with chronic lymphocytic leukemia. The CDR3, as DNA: TGCGCCAGCAGCAAAGGACAGGGGGCCAACTATGGCTACACCTTC. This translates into CASSKGQGANYGYTF.